The 20 T cell receptor beta chains presented below share a single source sample, sequenced in a study of a mutant IDH1 vaccine in newly diagnosed glioma. Time point meaning: week 47, end of study. Doses consisted of 300 ug of mutant IDH1 20-mer peptide each, paired with topical imiquimod. Produced via immunoSEQ multiplex PCR; TCRdb's table is partial and in-frame only. Of under 45,000 clones detected, around 82% appear once; the ten largest clones hold roughly a sixth. Their cognate antigens are unknown. Sequencing was performed on PBMCs, taken from a glioma patient whose treatment included an IDH1 peptide vaccine. The receptors originated from a young man with glioma. Some clones in this sample may be carry-over from other donors' samples.

The V call is TRBV6-1, the J call TRBJ2-5, with TRBD2 matching 9 bases. Per the germline V gene, CDR1 is MNHNS and CDR2 is SASEGT. V was clipped by 4 bases and J by 4 bases; unmatched bases: 7. The CDR3 contains 15 residues. Here the CDR3 reads CASSASAGGPETQYF. For the CDR3, the DNA is TGTGCCAGCAGTGCTTCGGCGGGGGGGCCAGAGACCCAGTACTTC.

The genes are TRBV7-2 and TRBJ1-5; D might be TRBD1 (5 bases). With 4 bases removed from V and 7 bases from J, the gap between germline ends came to 17 bases. The CDR3 is made up of 15 amino acids. CDR1 is SGHTA, CDR2 FQGNSA, per germline. CDR3 nucleotide sequence: TGTGCCAGCAGCTCGGTTTGGGGGTTGGACCAGCCCCAGCATTTT. Protein: CASSSVWGLDQPQHF.

The chain combines TRBV7-6 with TRBJ1-3; possibly TRBD1 for D (5 bases). The CDR3 is 18 residues long. Trimming cost V 1 base and J 0 bases, with 16 bases left between them. Germline V gives CDR1 SGHVS, CDR2 FNYEAQ. In nucleotides, the CDR3 is TGTGCCAGCAGCTTAGTTGTCGGGTCCCAGGGCTCTGGAAACACCATATATTTT. Protein sequence: CASSLVVGSQGSGNTIYF.

This chain links TRBV27 with TRBJ1-4; a possible D gene is TRBD1 (5 bases). V was cut by 3 bases and J by 5 bases, with 13 bases left in between. Germline loops: CDR1 MNHEY, CDR2 SMNVEV (reference sequence). CDR3 length: 15 residues. Here the CDR3 reads CASSFAGTRNEKLFF. DNA of the CDR3: TGTGCCAGCAGTTTTGCAGGGACCAGAAATGAAAAACTGTTTTTT.

The V call is TRBV6-1, the J call TRBJ1-5; D gene ambiguous. Germline V gene lookup returns CDR1 MNHNS and CDR2 SASEGT. The CDR3 runs to 12 residues. V was pared by 10 bases and J by 6 bases, with 13 bases between. DNA of the CDR3: TGTGCCACTGGAGGGTGGATTCAGCCCCAGCATTTT. Encoded protein: CATGGWIQPQHF.

The chain uses TRBV11-1 and TRBJ2-7; 8 bases map to TRBD1. This CDR3 contains 15 residues. CDR1 SGHAT and CDR2 FQDESV come from the germline V gene (reference sequence). The ends lost 2 bases at V and 6 bases at J; junction bases unmatched: 9. The DNA of the CDR3 is TGTGCCAGCAGCTTACTCAGAGACAGGGGTGTCGAGCAGTACTTC. Encoded protein: CASSLLRDRGVEQYF. The whole variable domain, remainder taken from reference TRBV11-1 and TRBJ2-7, is EAEVAQSPRYKITEKSQAVAFWCDPISGHATLYWYRQILGQGPELLVQFQDESVVDDSQLPKDRFSAERLKGVDSTLKIQPAELGDSAMYLCASSLLRDRGVEQYFGPGTRLTVT.

The rearrangement uses TRBV19 and TRBJ2-6; D remains ambiguous. The germline V gene has CDR1 LNHDA and CDR2 SQIVND (reference sequence). The V end lost 9 bases, the J end lost 0 bases, and 6 bases lay between the germline ends. CDR3 length equals 13 residues. CDR3 bases: TGTGCCAGCCATGTCTCTGGGGCCAACGTCCTGACTTTC. Translating it yields CASHVSGANVLTF.

This chain uses TRBV14 with TRBJ1-4, with D perhaps matching TRBD1 (5 bases). From germline, CDR1 is SGHDN and CDR2 FVKESK. Trimming left V 4 bases short and J 2 bases short, with 17 bases between. This CDR3 region has 17 residues. CDR3 sequence (DNA): TGTGCCAGCAGCCCATACAGAGGGACTAGTACTAATGAAAAACTGTTTTTT. Encoded protein: CASSPYRGTSTNEKLFF.

This clone was recorded only once. V and J are TRBV7-9 and TRBJ1-1; 10 bases are a match to TRBD1. Germline V gene lookup returns CDR1 SEHNR and CDR2 FQNEAQ (reference sequence). J was trimmed by 3 bases and V by 8 bases; bases with no gene match: 9. The CDR3 is 15 amino acids. The CDR3 DNA is TGTGCCAGCGGCCGGGACAGGGGTAAAGACACTGAAGCTTTCTTT. Translated, it gives CASGRDRGKDTEAFF.

The chain joins TRBV5-4 to TRBJ1-2, with TRBD1 as a possible D gene (6 bases). The ends were cut back, 7 bases at V and 7 bases at J, with 20 bases in the middle. CDR3 length equals 14 residues. CDR1 and CDR2 (germline): SGHNT, YYREEE (reference sequence). This CDR3 reads CASGQNSFSGGYTF. In nucleotides, the CDR3 is TGTGCCAGCGGACAGAACAGCTTTTCAGGTGGCTACACCTTC. Variable domain in full (rest from reference TRBV5-4 and TRBJ1-2): ETGVTQSPTHLIKTRGQQVTLRCSSQSGHNTVSWYQQALGQGPQFIFQYYREEENGRGNFPPRFSGLQFPNYSSELNVNALELDDSALYLCASGQNSFSGGYTFGSGTRLTVV.

V usage is TRBV10-3 and J usage is TRBJ2-5; D perhaps matches TRBD2 (5 bases). Germline V gene data show CDR1 as ENHRY and CDR2 as SYGVKD. There are 16 residues in the CDR3. V lost 2 bases to trimming and J lost 5 bases, with 18 bases between them. The chain's CDR3 is CAISEAVQRAQETQYF. As DNA, the CDR3 is TGTGCCATCAGTGAGGCCGTACAGAGGGCGCAGGAGACCCAGTACTTC.

V is TRBV6-5 and J is TRBJ2-7, with D perhaps matching TRBD2 (5 bases). The germline V gene encodes CDR1 MNHEY and CDR2 SVGAGI. The CDR3 contains 14 residues. V gave up 4 bases and J gave up 9 bases, with 19 bases separating them. This chain's CDR3 is CASSSTLDRRGQYF. CDR3 in DNA: TGTGCCAGCAGTTCTACGCTAGACCGACGGGGGCAGTACTTC.

The chain joins TRBV2 to TRBJ2-2; D might be TRBD1 (6 bases). V was clipped by 7 bases and J by 0 bases, with 12 bases between them. Germline lookup yields CDR1 SNHLY and CDR2 FYNNEI. This CDR3 is 15 amino acids long. The CDR3, as DNA: TGTGCCAGCAAGGAGGACAGAGCGAACACCGGGGAGCTGTTTTTT. Encoded protein: CASKEDRANTGELFF.

This chain uses TRBV7-2 with TRBJ2-3; 8 bases agree with TRBD2. CDR3 length equals 15 residues. The germline CDR1 and CDR2 sequences are SGHTA and FQGNSA. V was pared by 5 bases and J by 5 bases, with 9 bases of the junction left unmatched. CDR3 in DNA: TGTGCCAGCAGCGTAAGACGGGGGGGCAGAGATACGCAGTATTTT. This gives the protein CASSVRRGGRDTQYF.

The chain has TRBV5-4 and TRBJ2-7, with TRBD2 identical over 9 bases. Germline CDR1 reads SGHNT; CDR2 reads YYREEE (reference sequence). The CDR3 covers 16 residues. V shed 1 base, J shed 1 base, and the junction held 6 bases outside the gene matches. CDR3 DNA: TGTGCCAGCAGCTTGAGTGCGGGAGGGCCGTCCTACGAGCAGTACTTC. It translates to CASSLSAGGPSYEQYF.

The chain uses TRBV6-5 and TRBJ1-2, with D perhaps matching TRBD1 (5 bases). Germline CDR1 reads MNHEY; CDR2 reads SVGAGI. Trimming took off 7 bases at V and 3 bases at J, with 18 bases between the two ends. The CDR3 runs 15 residues. The CDR3 DNA sequence: TGTGCCAGCAAATACCTCGTCTGGGGCCACTATGGCTACACCTTC. It encodes CASKYLVWGHYGYTF.

This sequence joins TRBV10-3 and TRBJ2-3; D might be TRBD1 or TRBD2, each matching 6 bases. The CDR3 has 17 residues. The V end was cut by 4 bases, the J end by 3 bases, with 20 bases between. The germline CDR1 and CDR2 sequences are ENHRY and SYGVKD. The CDR3 DNA follows: TGTGCCATCAGTGGGACTGACTCTGGGGGGCCAACAGATACGCAGTATTTT. Translated: CAISGTDSGGPTDTQYF.

V and J are TRBV7-2 and TRBJ1-1; D remains unclear. Trimming cost V 5 bases and J 2 bases, with 0 bases left between them. The CDR3 totals 10 residues. Looked up from germline, CDR1 is SGHTA and CDR2 is FQGNSA. Written as DNA, the CDR3 is TGTGCCAGCAGCAACACTGAAGCTTTCTTT. It is translated as CASSNTEAFF.

The V gene is TRBV6-1, the J gene TRBJ2-7, with D possibly called TRBD1 or TRBD2 (5 bases each). Germline CDR1 MNHNS, CDR2 SASEGT. Deletions cut 4 bases from V and 3 bases from J, with 16 bases between. The CDR3 runs to 15 residues. CDR3 sequence reads: CASSARIEGFYEQYF. The CDR3 DNA is TGTGCCAGCAGTGCGAGGATTGAGGGGTTCTACGAGCAGTACTTC.

The V call is TRBV4-3, the J call TRBJ1-1, with no clear D. V lost 0 bases to trimming and J lost 2 bases, with 10 bases between them. The CDR3 loop spans 15 amino acids. Germline V lookup: CDR1 LGHNA, CDR2 YSLEER. The CDR3 nucleotides read TGCGCCAGCAGCCAAGAGATAACACGAAACACTGAAGCTTTCTTT. It translates to CASSQEITRNTEAFF.